The clone carrying this T cell receptor (beta chain) was found once. The sample is drawn from a study of T cells after yellow fever vaccination. TCRdb passed the 5' RACE reads through MiXCR, listing each CDR3 protein once. The sample includes about 500,000 distinct CDR3 sequences, roughly a sixth of them seen just once. The CDR3 loop spans 14 amino acids. CDR1 is SNHLY, CDR2 FYNNEI, per germline. The junction had 10 bases not matched to a gene; V was cut back by 6 bases and J by 9 bases. This TCR was recovered from a man aged 18-30 years who received the YFV17D yellow fever vaccine. V and J are TRBV2 and TRBJ2-4, with 8 positions matching TRBD1. The sample consisted of PBMCs, taken less than 6 days after the first yellow fever vaccination. The CDR3 is CASRADRVIAIQYF. For the CDR3, the DNA is TGTGCCAGCAGGGCGGACAGGGTTATCGCCATTCAGTACTTC.